This TCR beta chain was captured by sequencing in a study of T cells in Graves' hyperthyroidism and ophthalmopathy. For the study at large: Peripheral blood was collected at initial diagnosis, before any treatment.

This clonotype was observed a few times. Stable disease denoted Graves' hyperthyroidism without ophthalmopathy progression within 18 months. Not enrolled were patients with uncontrolled infection, other autoimmune disease, pregnancy or lactation. Together with thyroid ultrasound, orbital computed tomography, serum thyroxine and TRAb, clinical symptoms were used for diagnoses. Authors of the study amplified TCR beta CDR3 regions from RNA transcripts. Researchers ran a first-round RT-PCR on the TCR CDR3 using the HTBI primer set. TCRdb independently ran MiXCR on the multiplex PCR reads; one entry per CDR3 protein. The profile shows around 430,000 distinct CDR3 sequences, just under 15% of them singletons. V trimming: 3 bases; J trimming: 1 base; junction bases outside the gene matches: 12. Germline V CDR1 and CDR2: DFQATT, SNEGSKA (reference sequence). This CDR3 contains 20 residues.

The genes are TRBV20-1 and TRBJ2-2; 15 nucleotides align to TRBD2. The sequence was obtained from a woman aged 25 to 45 with Graves' hyperthyroidism. Sequences were obtained from blood. DNA for the CDR3: TGCAGTGCTAGGGGTGTTTCGGGACTAGCGGGAGGCTTGAACACCGGGGAGCTGTTTTTT. Translated: CSARGVSGLAGGLNTGELFF.